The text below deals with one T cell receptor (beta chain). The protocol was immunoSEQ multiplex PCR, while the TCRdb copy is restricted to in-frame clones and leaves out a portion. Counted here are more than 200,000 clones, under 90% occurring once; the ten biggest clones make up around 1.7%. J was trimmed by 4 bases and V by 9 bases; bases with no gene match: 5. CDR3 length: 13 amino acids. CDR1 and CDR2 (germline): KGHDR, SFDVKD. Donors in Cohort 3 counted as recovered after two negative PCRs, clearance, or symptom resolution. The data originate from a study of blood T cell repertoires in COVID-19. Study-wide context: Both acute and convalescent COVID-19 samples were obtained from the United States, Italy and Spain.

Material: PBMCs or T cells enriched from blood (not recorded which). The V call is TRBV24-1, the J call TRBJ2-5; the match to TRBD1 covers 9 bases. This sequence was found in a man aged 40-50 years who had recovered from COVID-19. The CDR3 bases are TGTGCCACCCGGGGACAGGGCGGAGAGACCCAGTACTTC. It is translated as CATRGQGGETQYF.